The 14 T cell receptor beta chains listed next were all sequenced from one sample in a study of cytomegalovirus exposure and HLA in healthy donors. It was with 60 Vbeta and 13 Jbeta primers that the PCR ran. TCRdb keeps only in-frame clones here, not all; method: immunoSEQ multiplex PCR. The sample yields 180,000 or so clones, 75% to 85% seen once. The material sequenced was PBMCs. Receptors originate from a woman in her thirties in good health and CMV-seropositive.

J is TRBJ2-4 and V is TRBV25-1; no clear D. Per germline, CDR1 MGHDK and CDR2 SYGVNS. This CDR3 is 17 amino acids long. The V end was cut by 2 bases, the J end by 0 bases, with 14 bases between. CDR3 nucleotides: TGTGCCAGCAGTGAACTGAACTCCGCACTAGCCAAAAACATTCAGTACTTC. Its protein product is CASSELNSALAKNIQYF.

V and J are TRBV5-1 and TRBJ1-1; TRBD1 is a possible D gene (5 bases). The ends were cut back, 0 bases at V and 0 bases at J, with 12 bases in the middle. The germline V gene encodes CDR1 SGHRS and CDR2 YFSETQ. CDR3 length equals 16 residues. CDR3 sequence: CASSLEGIRMNTEAFF. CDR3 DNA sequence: TGCGCCAGCAGCTTGGAGGGGATCCGAATGAACACTGAAGCTTTCTTT.

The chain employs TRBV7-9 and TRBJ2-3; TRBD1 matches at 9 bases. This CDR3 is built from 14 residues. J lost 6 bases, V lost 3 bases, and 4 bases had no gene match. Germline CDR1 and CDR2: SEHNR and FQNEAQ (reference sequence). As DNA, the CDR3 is TGTGCCAGCAGCTTTACAGGGGGCGGCGATACGCAGTATTTT. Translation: CASSFTGGGDTQYF.

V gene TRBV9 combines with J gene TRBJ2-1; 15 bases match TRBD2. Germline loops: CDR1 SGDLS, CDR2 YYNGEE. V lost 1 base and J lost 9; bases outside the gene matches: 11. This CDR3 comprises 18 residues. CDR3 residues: CASSVTPRTSGGASEQFF. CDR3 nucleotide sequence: TGTGCCAGCAGCGTAACGCCCCGGACTAGCGGGGGGGCAAGTGAGCAGTTCTTC.

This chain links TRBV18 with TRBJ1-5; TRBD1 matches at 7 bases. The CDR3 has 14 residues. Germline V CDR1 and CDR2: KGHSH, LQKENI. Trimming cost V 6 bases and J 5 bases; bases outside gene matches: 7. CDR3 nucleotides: TGTGCCAGCTCTACCGGGACAGACTATCAGCCCCAGCATTTT. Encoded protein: CASSTGTDYQPQHF. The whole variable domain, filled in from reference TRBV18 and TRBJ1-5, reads NAGVMQNPRHLVRRRGQEARLRCSPMKGHSHVYWYRQLPEEGLKFMVYLQKENIIDESGMPKERFSAEFPKEGPSILRIQQVVRGDSAAYFCASSTGTDYQPQHFGDGTRLSIL.

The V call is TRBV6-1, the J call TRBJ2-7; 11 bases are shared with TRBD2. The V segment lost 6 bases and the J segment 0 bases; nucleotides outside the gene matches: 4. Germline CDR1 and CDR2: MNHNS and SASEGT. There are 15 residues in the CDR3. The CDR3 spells CASSLTSGGSYEQYF. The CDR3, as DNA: TGTGCCAGCAGCCTAACTAGCGGGGGCTCCTACGAGCAGTACTTC.

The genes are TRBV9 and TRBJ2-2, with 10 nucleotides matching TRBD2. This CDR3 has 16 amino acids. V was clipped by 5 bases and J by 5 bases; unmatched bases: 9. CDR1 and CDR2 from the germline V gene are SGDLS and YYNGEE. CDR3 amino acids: CASSSKSGGETGELFF. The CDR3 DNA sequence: TGTGCCAGCAGTTCAAAGAGCGGGGGGGAGACCGGGGAGCTGTTTTTT.

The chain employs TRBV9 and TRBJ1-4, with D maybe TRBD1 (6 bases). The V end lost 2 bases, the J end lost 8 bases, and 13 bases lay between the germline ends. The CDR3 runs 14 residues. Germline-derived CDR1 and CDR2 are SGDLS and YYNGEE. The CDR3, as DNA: TGTGCCAGCAGCGTGGGGGGGCGCATAGAAAAACTGTTTTTT. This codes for CASSVGGRIEKLFF. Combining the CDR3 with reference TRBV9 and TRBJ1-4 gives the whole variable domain DSGVTQTPKHLITATGQRVTLRCSPRSGDLSVYWYQQSLDQGLQFLIQYYNGEERAKGNILERFSAQQFPDLHSELNLSSLELGDSALYFCASSVGGRIEKLFFGSGTQLSVL.

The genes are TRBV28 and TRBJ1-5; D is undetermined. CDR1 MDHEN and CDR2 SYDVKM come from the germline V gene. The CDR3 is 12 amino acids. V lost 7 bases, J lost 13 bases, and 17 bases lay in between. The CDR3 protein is CASTSVAGMQHF. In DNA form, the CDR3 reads TGTGCCAGCACTTCGGTGGCGGGAATGCAGCATTTT.

The CDR3 protein is CASSARLSSGGDTDTQYF. The CDR3 DNA is TGTGCCAGCAGCGCACGCCTATCTAGCGGGGGAGACACAGATACGCAGTATTTT. This chain joins TRBV4-2 and TRBJ2-3, with 10 positions matching TRBD2. The V gene's germline CDR1 is LGHNA and CDR2 YNFKEQ. The CDR3 has 18 residues. V gave up 5 bases and J gave up 2 bases; unmatched junction bases: 13.

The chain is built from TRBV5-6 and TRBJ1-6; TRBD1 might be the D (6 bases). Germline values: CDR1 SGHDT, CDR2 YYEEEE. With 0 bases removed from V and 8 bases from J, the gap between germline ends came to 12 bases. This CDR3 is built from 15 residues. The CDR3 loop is CASSLAGRGYSPLHF. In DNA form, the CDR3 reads TGTGCCAGCAGCTTGGCGGGCAGGGGTTATTCACCCCTCCACTTT.

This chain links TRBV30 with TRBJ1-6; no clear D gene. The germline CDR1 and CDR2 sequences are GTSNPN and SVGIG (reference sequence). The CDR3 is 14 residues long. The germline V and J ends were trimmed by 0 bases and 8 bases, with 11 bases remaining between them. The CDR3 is CAWSVLGRDSPLHF. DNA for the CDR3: TGTGCCTGGAGTGTACTAGGGAGGGATTCACCCCTCCACTTT.

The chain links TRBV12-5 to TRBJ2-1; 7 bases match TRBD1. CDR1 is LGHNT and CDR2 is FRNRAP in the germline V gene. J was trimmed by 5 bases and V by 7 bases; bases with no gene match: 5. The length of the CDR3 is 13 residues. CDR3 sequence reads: CASASDRDNEQFF. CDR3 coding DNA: TGTGCTAGTGCCTCCGACAGGGACAATGAGCAGTTCTTC.

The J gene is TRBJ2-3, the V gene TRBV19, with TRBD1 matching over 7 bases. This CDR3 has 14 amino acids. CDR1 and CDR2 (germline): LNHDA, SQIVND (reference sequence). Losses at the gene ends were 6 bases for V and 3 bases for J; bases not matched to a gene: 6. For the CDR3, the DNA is TGTGCCAGTAGCAACGGACAGGTTACAGATACGCAGTATTTT. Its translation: CASSNGQVTDTQYF.